This T cell receptor (beta chain) derives from a study of CD8 T cells in Susac syndrome. For the study at large: Each patient with Susac syndrome, at the time of blood draw, was therapy-naive, on corticosteroids, or on intravenous immunoglobulin alone.

On this clonotype itself: Its target is not known.

Reverse transcription of roughly 0.5 to 1 ug RNA used random hexamers. A multiplex approach, immunoSEQ multiplex PCR, amplified TCR beta CDR3 across 54 Vbeta and 13 Jbeta. TCRdb fed the immunoSEQ multiplex PCR reads into MiXCR, producing one record per CDR3 protein. The profile shows some 200,000 distinct CDR3 sequences, almost 96% of them singletons. Study-wide results and caveats: The Susac syndrome CD4+ T cell repertoires displayed no clonal expansion.

This receptor was taken from a human donor with Susac syndrome. The sample consisted of CD4+ T cells from PBMCs.

The CDR3 spells CASRRGQDISPLHF. CDR3 nucleotide sequence: TGTGCCAGCAGGCGGGGACAAGATATTTCACCCCTCCACTTT. The chain combines TRBV7-2 with TRBJ1-6; D is perhaps TRBD1 (6 bases). V lost 6 bases and J lost 9, with 15 bases in between. Germline V gene lookup returns CDR1 SGHTA and CDR2 FQGNSA. CDR3 length: 14 amino acids.